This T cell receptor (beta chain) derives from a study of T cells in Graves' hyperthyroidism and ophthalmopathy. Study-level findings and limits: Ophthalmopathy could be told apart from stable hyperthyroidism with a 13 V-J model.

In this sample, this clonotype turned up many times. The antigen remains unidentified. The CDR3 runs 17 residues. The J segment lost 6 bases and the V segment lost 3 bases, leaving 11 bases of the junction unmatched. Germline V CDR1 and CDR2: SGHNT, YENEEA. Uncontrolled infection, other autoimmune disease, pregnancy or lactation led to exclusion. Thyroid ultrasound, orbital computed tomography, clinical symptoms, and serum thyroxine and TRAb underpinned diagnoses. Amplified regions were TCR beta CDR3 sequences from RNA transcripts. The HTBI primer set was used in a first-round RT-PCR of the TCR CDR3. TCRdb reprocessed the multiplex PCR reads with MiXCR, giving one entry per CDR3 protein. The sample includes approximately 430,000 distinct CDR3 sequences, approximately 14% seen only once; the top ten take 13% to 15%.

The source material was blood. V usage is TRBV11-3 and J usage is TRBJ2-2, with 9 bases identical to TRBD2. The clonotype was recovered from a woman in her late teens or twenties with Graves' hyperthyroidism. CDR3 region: CASSLVLSGSNAGELFF. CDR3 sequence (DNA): TGTGCCAGCAGCTTGGTGCTTAGCGGGAGTAACGCCGGGGAGCTGTTTTTT.